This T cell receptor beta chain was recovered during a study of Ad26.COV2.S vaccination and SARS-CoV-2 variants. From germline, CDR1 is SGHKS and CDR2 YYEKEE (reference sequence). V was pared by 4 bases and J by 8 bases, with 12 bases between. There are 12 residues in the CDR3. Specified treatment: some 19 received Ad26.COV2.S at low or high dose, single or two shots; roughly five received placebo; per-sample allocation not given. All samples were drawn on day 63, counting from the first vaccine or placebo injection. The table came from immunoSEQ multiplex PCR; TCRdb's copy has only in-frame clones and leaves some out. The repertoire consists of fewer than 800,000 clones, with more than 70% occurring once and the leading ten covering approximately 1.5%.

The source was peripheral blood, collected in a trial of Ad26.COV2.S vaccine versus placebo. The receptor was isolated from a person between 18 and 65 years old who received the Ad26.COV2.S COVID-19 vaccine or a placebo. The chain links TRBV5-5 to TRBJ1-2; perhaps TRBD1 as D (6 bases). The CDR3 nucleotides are TGTGCCAGCAGCGAGACAGGATACGGCTACACCTTC. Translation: CASSETGYGYTF. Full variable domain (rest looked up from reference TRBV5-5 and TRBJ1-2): DAGVTQSPTHLIKTRGQQVTLRCSPISGHKSVSWYQQVLGQGPQFIFQYYEKEERGRGNFPDRFSARQFPNYSSELNVNALLLGDSALYLCASSETGYGYTFGSGTRLTVV.